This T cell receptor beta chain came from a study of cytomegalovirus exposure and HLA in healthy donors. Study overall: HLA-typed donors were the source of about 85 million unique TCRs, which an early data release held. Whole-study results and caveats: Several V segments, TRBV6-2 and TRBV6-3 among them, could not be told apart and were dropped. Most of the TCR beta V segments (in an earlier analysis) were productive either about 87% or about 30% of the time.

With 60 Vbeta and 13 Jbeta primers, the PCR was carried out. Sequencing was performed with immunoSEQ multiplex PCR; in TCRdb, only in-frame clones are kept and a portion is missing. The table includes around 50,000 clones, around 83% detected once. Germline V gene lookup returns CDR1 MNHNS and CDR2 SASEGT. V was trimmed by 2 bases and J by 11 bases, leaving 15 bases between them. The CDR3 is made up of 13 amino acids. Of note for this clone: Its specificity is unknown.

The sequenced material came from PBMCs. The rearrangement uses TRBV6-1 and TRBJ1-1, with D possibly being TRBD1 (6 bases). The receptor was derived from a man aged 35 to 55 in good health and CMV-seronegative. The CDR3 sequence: CASSERDMAGAFF. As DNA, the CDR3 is TGTGCCAGCAGTGAACGGGACATGGCAGGGGCTTTCTTT.